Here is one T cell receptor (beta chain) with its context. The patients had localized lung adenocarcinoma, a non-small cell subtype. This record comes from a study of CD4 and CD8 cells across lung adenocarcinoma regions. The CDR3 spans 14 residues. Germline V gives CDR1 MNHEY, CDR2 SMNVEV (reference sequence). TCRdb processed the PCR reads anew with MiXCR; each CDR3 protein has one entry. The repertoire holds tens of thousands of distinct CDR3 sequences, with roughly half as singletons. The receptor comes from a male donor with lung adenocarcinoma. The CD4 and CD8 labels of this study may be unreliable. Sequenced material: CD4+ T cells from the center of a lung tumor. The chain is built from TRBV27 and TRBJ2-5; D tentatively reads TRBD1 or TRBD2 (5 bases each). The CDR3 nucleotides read TGTGCGGGGAGTGGGGGTCGGGCCCAAGAGATTCAGTACTTC. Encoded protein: CAGSGGRAQEIQYF.